In this sample, the clone carrying this T cell receptor beta chain turned up a few times. Its antigen is currently unknown. This specimen belongs to a study of T cell repertoires in cytomegalovirus infection. Study-wide background: It was the public TCR beta signatures that indicated both CMV infection and matching HLA type.

Germline V gene lookup returns CDR1 SGHAT and CDR2 FQNNGV. V dropped 1 base and J dropped 6; count of bases not matched to a gene: 1. The CDR3 consists of 15 residues. Study-level points and caveats: Dominating the ex vivo response were HLA-C-restricted CMV-specific TCR beta clonotypes.

TCRdb ran MiXCR on the reads and lists one entry per CDR3 protein. The data show some 390,000 distinct CDR3 sequences, approximately 18% seen once. This receptor was identified in a human donor in good health (CMV status not recorded). Some clones in this sample may be carry-over from other donors' samples. This rearrangement joins TRBV11-2 to TRBJ2-1, with 12 bases identical to TRBD2. Sequenced sample: PBMCs. This CDR3 is CASSLASGGANEQFF. Written as DNA, the CDR3 is TGTGCCAGCAGCTTAGCTAGCGGGGGGGCCAATGAGCAGTTCTTC.